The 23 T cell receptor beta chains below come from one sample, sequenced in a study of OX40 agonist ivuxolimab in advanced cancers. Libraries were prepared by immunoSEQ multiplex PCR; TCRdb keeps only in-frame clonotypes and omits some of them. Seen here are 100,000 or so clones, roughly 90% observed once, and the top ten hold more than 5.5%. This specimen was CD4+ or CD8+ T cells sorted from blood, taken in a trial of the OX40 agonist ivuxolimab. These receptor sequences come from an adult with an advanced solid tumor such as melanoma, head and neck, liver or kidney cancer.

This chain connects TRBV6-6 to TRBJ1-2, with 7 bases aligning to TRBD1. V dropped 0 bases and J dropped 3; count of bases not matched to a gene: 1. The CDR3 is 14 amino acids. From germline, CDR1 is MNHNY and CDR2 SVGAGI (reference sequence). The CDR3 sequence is CASSYSTGHYGYTF. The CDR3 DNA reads TGTGCCAGCAGTTACTCGACAGGGCACTATGGCTACACCTTC.

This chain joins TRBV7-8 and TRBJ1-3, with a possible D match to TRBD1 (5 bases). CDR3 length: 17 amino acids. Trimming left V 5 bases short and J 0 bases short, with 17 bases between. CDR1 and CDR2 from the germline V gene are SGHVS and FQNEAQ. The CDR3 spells CASSPWGGVGSGNTIYF. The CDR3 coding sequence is TGTGCCAGCAGCCCTTGGGGAGGGGTAGGCTCTGGAAACACCATATATTTT.

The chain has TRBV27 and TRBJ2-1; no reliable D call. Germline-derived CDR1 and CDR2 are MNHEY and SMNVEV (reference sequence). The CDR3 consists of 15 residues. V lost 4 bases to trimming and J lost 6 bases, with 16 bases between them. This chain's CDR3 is CASSWTFGRSNEQFF. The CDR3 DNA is TGTGCCAGCAGTTGGACGTTTGGAAGGAGCAATGAGCAGTTCTTC.

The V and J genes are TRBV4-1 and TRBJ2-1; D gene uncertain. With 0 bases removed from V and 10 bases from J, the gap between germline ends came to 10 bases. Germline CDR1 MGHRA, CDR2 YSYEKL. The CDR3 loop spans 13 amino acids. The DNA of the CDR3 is TGCGCCAGCAGCCAAGATCGTTTTACGGAGCAGTTCTTC. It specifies CASSQDRFTEQFF.

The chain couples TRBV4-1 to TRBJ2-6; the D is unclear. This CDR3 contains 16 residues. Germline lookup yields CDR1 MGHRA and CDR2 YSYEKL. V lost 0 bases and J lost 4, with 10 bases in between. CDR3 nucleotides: TGCGCCAGCAGCCAAGAAGGTCTGACCGGGGCCAACGTCCTGACTTTC. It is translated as CASSQEGLTGANVLTF.

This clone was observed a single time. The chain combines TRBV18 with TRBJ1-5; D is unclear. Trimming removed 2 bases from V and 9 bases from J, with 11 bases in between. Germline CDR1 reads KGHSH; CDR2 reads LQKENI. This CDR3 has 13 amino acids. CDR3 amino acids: CASSPAPPGPQHF. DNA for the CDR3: TGTGCCAGCTCACCAGCCCCGCCCGGGCCCCAGCATTTT.

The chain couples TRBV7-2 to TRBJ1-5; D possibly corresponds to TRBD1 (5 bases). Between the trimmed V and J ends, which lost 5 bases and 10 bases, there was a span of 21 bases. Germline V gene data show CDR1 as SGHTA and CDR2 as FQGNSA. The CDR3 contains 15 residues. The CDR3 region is CASSLRGKALDPQHF. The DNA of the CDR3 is TGTGCCAGCAGCCTGAGGGGCAAGGCGCTAGATCCCCAGCATTTT.

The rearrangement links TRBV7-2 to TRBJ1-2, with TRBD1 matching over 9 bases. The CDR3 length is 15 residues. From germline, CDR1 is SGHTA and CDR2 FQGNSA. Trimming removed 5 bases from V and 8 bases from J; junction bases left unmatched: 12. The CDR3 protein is CASSPGPGQGRGYTF. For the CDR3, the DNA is TGTGCCAGCAGCCCCGGCCCGGGACAGGGACGAGGCTACACCTTC.

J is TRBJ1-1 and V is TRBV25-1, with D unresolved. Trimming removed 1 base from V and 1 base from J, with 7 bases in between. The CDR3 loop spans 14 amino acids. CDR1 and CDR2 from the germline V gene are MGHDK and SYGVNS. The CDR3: CASSESHRNTEAFF. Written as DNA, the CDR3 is TGTGCCAGCAGTGAATCCCACCGGAACACTGAAGCTTTCTTT.

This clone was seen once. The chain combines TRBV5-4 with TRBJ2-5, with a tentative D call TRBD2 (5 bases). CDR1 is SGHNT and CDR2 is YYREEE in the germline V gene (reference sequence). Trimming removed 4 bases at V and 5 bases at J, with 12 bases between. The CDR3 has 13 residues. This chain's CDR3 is CASSQQRGETQYF. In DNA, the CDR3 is TGTGCCAGCAGCCAGCAGCGAGGGGAGACCCAGTACTTC. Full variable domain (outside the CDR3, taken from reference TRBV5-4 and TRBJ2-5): ETGVTQSPTHLIKTRGQQVTLRCSSQSGHNTVSWYQQALGQGPQFIFQYYREEENGRGNFPPRFSGLQFPNYSSELNVNALELDDSALYLCASSQQRGETQYFGPGTRLLVL.

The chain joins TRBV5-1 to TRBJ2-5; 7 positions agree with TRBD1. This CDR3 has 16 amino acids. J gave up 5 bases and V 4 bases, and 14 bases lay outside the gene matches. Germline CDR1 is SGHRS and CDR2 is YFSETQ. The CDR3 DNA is TGCGCCAGCAGCACAACCATGACAGGGTTTCGGGAGACCCAGTACTTC. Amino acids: CASSTTMTGFRETQYF. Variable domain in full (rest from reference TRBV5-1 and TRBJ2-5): KAGVTQTPRYLIKTRGQQVTLSCSPISGHRSVSWYQQTPGQGLQFLFEYFSETQRNKGNFPGRFSGRQFSNSRSEMNVSTLELGDSALYLCASSTTMTGFRETQYFGPGTRLLVL.

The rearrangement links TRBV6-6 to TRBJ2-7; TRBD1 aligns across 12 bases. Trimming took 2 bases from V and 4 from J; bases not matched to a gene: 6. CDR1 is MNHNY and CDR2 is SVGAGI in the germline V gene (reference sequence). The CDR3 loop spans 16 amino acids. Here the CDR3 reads CASSYGTGGSTYEQYF. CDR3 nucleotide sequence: TGTGCCAGCAGTTACGGGACAGGGGGCTCCACGTACGAGCAGTACTTC.

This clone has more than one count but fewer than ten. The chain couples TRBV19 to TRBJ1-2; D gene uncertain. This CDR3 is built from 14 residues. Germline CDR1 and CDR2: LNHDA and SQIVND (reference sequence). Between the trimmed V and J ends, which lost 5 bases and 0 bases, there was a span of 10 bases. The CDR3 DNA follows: TGTGCCAGTAGTCCCGGGGTAGCTAACTATGGCTACACCTTC. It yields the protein CASSPGVANYGYTF. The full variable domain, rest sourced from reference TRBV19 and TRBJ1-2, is DGGITQSPKYLFRKEGQNVTLSCEQNLNHDAMYWYRQDPGQGLRLIYYSQIVNDFQKGDIAEGYSVSREKKESFPLTVTSAQKNPTAFYLCASSPGVANYGYTFGSGTRLTVV.

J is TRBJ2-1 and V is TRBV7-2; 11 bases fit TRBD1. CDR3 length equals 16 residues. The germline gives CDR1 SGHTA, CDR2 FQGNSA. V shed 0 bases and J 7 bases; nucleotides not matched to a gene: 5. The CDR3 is CASSLARGTGGNEQFF. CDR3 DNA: TGTGCCAGCAGCTTAGCGCGGGGGACAGGGGGGAATGAGCAGTTCTTC.

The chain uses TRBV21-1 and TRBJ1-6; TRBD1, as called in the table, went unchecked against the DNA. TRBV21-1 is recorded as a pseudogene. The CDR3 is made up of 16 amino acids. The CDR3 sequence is CASSSPRDRRNSPLHF. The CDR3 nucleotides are TGTGCCAGCAGCTCCCCCCGGGACAGGCGCAATTCACCCCTCCACTTT.

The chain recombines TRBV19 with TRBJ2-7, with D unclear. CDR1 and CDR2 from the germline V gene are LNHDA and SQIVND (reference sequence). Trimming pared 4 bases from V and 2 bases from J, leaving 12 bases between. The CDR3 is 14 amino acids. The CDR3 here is CASSTIDQPYEQYF. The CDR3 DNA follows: TGTGCCAGTAGTACTATCGACCAACCCTACGAGCAGTACTTC.

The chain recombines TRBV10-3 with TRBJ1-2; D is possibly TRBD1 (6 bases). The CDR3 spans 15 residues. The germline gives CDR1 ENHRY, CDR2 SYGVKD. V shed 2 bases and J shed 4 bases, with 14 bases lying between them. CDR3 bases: TGTGCCATCAGTGAGCGGAACAGGGCAACCTATGGCTACACCTTC. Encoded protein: CAISERNRATYGYTF.

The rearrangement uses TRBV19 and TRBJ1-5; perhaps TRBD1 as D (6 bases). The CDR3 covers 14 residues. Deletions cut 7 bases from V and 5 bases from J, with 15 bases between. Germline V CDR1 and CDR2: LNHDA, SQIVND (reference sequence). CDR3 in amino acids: CASTRQVTDQPQHF. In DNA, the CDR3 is TGTGCCAGTACCCGACAGGTAACTGATCAGCCCCAGCATTTT.

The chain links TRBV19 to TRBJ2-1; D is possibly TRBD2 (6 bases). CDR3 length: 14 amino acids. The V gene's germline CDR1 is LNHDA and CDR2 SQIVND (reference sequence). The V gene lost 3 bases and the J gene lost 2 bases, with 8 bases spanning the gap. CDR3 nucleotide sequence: TGTGCCAGTAGTATTGGCGGGGCCTACAATGAGCAGTTCTTC. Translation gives CASSIGGAYNEQFF.

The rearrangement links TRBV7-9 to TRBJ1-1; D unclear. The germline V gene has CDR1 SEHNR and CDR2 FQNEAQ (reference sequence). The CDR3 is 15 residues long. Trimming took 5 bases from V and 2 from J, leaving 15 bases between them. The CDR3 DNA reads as TGTGCCAGCAGCCCCTTAGGAGGAGGAAACACTGAAGCTTTCTTT. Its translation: CASSPLGGGNTEAFF.

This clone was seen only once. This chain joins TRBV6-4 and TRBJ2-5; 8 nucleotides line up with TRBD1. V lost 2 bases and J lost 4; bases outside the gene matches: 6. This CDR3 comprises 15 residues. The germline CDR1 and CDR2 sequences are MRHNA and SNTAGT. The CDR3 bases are TGTGCCAGCAGTGACCCCTTCGGACAGGGAGAGACCCAGTACTTC. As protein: CASSDPFGQGETQYF.

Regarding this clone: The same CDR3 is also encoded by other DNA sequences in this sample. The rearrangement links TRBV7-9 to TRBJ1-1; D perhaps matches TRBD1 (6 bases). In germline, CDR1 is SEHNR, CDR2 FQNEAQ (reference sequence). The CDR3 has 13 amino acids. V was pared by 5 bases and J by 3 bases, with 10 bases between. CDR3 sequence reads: CASSLAGDTEAFF. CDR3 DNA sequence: TGTGCCAGCAGCCTCGCAGGGGACACTGAAGCTTTCTTT.

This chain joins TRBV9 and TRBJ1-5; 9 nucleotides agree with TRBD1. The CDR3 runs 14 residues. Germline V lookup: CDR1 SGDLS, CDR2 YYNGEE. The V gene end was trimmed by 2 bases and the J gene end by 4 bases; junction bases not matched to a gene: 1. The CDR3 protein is CASSVGQGNQPQHF. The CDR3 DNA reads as TGTGCCAGCAGCGTGGGACAGGGTAATCAGCCCCAGCATTTT.